These 13 T cell receptor beta chains were sequenced from one sample in a study of T-cell reconstitution after alpha-beta-depleted transplantation in children. TCRbeta library construction was performed incorporating unique molecular identifiers. TCRdb ran MiXCR on the PCR reads and lists one entry per CDR3 protein. The table shows 700,000 or so distinct CDR3 sequences, with around 12% occurring only once. Sequenced here: PBMCs, sampled before TCRalphabeta/CD19-depleted stem cell transplant. The receptors come from a girl between 2 and 10 years old with congenital amegakaryocytic thrombocytopenia, due to receive a stem cell transplant.

This clonotype was detected many times. V gene TRBV5-1 combines with J gene TRBJ2-1; tentative D call: TRBD2 (6 bases). The CDR3 has 15 amino acids. Germline V lookup: CDR1 SGHRS, CDR2 YFSETQ. Trimming left V 2 bases short and J 3 bases short, with 12 bases between. This chain's CDR3 is CASSLVPGGYNEQFF. As DNA, the CDR3 is TGCGCCAGCAGCTTAGTTCCCGGGGGCTACAATGAGCAGTTCTTC.

This clonotype was seen repeatedly, ten times or more. The gene calls are TRBV9 and TRBJ2-7; D gene unclear. Germline V CDR1 and CDR2: SGDLS, YYNGEE. This CDR3 region has 14 residues. V lost 0 bases to trimming and J lost 3 bases, with 10 bases between them. The CDR3 reads CASSVGGDSYEQYF. The CDR3 bases are TGTGCCAGCAGCGTAGGCGGCGATAGCTACGAGCAGTACTTC.

In this sample, this clonotype turned up a few times. The rearrangement uses TRBV5-1 and TRBJ2-1; no reliable D call. Per germline, CDR1 SGHRS and CDR2 YFSETQ. This CDR3 comprises 22 residues. V was trimmed by 4 bases and J by 1 base, leaving 33 bases between them. CDR3 residues: CASSMIPLWKTQSPDSYNEQFF. CDR3 nucleotides: TGCGCCAGCAGCATGATACCCCTCTGGAAAACTCAATCACCGGATTCCTACAATGAGCAGTTCTTC.

This clonotype has a count of ten or more. The chain carries TRBV29-1 and TRBJ1-1, with D possibly being TRBD1 (6 bases). The CDR3 loop spans 15 amino acids. V dropped 7 bases and J dropped 0 bases, with 18 bases sitting between them. Germline loops: CDR1 SQVTM, CDR2 ANQGSEA. CDR3 sequence reads: CSGGLTGSMNTEAFF. The CDR3, as DNA: TGCAGCGGCGGGCTTACAGGGTCCATGAACACTGAAGCTTTCTTT.

The table lists this clonotype with a few counts. The rearrangement links TRBV11-1 to TRBJ2-2; TRBD2 matches 13 bases. The CDR3 totals 19 residues. Germline CDR1 SGHAT, CDR2 FQDESV (reference sequence). V lost 5 bases and J lost 0; bases outside the gene matches: 9. In DNA form, the CDR3 reads TGTGCCAGCAGCGCACCACTAGCGGGAGGGGTACCGAACACCGGGGAGCTGTTTTTT. Translated: CASSAPLAGGVPNTGELFF. The complete variable domain, with remaining parts taken from reference TRBV11-1 and TRBJ2-2, reads EAEVAQSPRYKITEKSQAVAFWCDPISGHATLYWYRQILGQGPELLVQFQDESVVDDSQLPKDRFSAERLKGVDSTLKIQPAELGDSAMYLCASSAPLAGGVPNTGELFFGEGSRLTVL.

V gene TRBV6-1 combines with J gene TRBJ2-6, with D perhaps TRBD2 (6 bases). Per germline, CDR1 MNHNS and CDR2 SASEGT. The CDR3 consists of 16 residues. With 6 bases removed from V and 0 bases from J, the gap between germline ends came to 12 bases. CDR3 amino acids: CASRGLGPSGANVLTF. The CDR3 DNA follows: TGTGCCAGCAGGGGACTGGGCCCCTCTGGGGCCAACGTCCTGACTTTC.

As concerns this clonotype: A single base separates this from a much larger clone, so it may be a read error. V and J are TRBV20-1 and TRBJ2-3, with TRBD2 as a possible D gene (5 bases). Per the germline V gene, CDR1 is DFQATT and CDR2 is SNEGSKA (reference sequence). The CDR3 sequence is 14 residues long. Between the trimmed V and J ends, which lost 4 bases and 6 bases, there was a span of 17 bases. CDR3 bases: TGCAGTGCTACGGATATAGAGGGAACGGATACGCAGTATTTT. This codes for CSATDIEGTDTQYF.

This clonotype was found a few times. V and J are TRBV5-1 and TRBJ2-1; TRBD1 or TRBD2 may be the D gene (5 bases each). Germline V CDR1 and CDR2: SGHRS, YFSETQ. The length of the CDR3 is 14 residues. Trimming left V 3 bases short and J 9 bases short, with 16 bases between. CDR3 nucleotides: TGCGCCAGCAGCTCGAGGCTTGCCGGGACTGAGCAGTTCTTC. Its translation: CASSSRLAGTEQFF.

This clonotype was seen more than once but under ten times. This chain uses TRBV3-1 with TRBJ1-5; TRBD1 is a possible D gene (5 bases). Trimming cost V 0 bases and J 6 bases, with 21 bases left between them. The CDR3 is 18 amino acids. Germline V CDR1 and CDR2: LGHDT, YNNKEL (reference sequence). The CDR3 region has the DNA TGTGCCAGCAGCCAAGAGTCGGCAGGGAGCGGGGGTAGTCAGCCCCAGCATTTT. Amino acids: CASSQESAGSGGSQPQHF.

This clonotype was seen only a few times. The chain recombines TRBV10-3 with TRBJ2-1, with TRBD2 matching 9 bases. Germline V lookup: CDR1 ENHRY, CDR2 SYGVKD. V dropped 0 bases and J dropped 6; count of bases not matched to a gene: 6. The CDR3 spans 16 residues. The CDR3 is CAISESAASGINEQFF. The DNA of the CDR3 is TGTGCCATCAGTGAGTCGGCAGCTAGCGGGATCAATGAGCAGTTCTTC.

The rearrangement uses TRBV10-3 and TRBJ1-2; 7 positions match TRBD1. The germline gives CDR1 ENHRY, CDR2 SYGVKD. The CDR3 is 12 amino acids. V shed 6 bases, J shed 8 bases, and the junction held 6 bases outside the gene matches. The CDR3 here is CAIRLTGAGYTF. The CDR3 region has the DNA TGTGCCATCAGGCTAACAGGGGCAGGCTACACCTTC.

The table lists this clonotype with many counts. V usage is TRBV29-1 and J usage is TRBJ2-5, with 8 bases that match TRBD2. V shed 7 bases and J 7 bases; nucleotides not matched to a gene: 2. Germline loops: CDR1 SQVTM, CDR2 ANQGSEA. There are 10 residues in the CDR3. CDR3 in amino acids: CSATSGTQYF. The CDR3, as DNA: TGCAGCGCCACTAGCGGGACCCAGTACTTC. Complete variable domain (other parts from reference TRBV29-1 and TRBJ2-5): SAVISQKPSRDICQRGTSLTIQCQVDSQVTMMFWYRQQPGQSLTLIATANQGSEATYESGFVIDKFPISRPNLTFSTLTVSNMSPEDSSIYLCSATSGTQYFGPGTRLLVL.

In this sample, this clonotype turned up a few times. The V gene is TRBV12-3 or TRBV12-4, the J gene TRBJ2-7; 9 bases line up with TRBD1. The junction had 11 bases not matched to a gene; V was cut back by 6 bases and J by 5 bases. The CDR3 length is 15 residues. The CDR3 DNA is TGTGCCAGCAGGGATACAGGGGGCGCTTTGGACGAGCAGTACTTC. This gives the protein CASRDTGGALDEQYF.